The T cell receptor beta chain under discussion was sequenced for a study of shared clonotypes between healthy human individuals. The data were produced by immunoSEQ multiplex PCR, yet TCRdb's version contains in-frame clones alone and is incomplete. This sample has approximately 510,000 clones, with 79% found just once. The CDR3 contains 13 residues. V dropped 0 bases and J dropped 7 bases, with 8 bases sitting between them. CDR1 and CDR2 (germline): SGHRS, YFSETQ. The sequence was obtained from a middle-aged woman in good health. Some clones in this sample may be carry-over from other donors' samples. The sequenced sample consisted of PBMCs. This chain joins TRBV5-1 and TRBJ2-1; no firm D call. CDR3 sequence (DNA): TGCGCCAGCAGCTTGGCTCCCGCAAATGAGCAGTTCTTC. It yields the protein CASSLAPANEQFF. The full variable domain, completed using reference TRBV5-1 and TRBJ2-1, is KAGVTQTPRYLIKTRGQQVTLSCSPISGHRSVSWYQQTPGQGLQFLFEYFSETQRNKGNFPGRFSGRQFSNSRSEMNVSTLELGDSALYLCASSLAPANEQFFGPGTRLTVL.